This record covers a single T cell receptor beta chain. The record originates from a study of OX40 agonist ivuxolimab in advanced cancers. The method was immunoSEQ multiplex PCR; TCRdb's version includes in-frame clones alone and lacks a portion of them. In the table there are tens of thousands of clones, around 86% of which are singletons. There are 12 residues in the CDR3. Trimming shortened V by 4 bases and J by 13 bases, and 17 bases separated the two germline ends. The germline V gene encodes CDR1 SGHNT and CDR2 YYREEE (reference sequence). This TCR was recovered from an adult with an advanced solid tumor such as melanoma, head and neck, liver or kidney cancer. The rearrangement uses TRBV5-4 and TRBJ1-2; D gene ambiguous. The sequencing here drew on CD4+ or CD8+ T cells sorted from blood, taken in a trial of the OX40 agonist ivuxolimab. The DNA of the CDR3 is TGTGCCAGCAGCGCAAATTCCCAAGGATTCACCTTC. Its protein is CASSANSQGFTF.